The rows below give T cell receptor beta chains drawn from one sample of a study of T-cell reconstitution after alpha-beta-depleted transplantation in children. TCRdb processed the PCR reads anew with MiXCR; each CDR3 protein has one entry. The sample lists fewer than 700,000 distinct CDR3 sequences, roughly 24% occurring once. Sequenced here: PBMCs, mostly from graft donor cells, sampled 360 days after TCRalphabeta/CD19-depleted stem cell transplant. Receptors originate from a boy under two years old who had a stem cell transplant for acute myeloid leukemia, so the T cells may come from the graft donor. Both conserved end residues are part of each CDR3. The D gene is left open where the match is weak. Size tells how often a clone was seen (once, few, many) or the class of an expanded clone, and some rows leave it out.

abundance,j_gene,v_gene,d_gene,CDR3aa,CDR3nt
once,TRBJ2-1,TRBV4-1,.,CASSQDRAGGNEQFF,TGCGCCAGCAGCCAAGATCGGGCAGGAGGGAATGAGCAGTTCTTC
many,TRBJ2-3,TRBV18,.,CASSPPAGAPDTQYF,TGTGCCAGCTCACCACCCGCAGGGGCCCCAGATACGCAGTATTTT
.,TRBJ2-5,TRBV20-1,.,CSATERGETQYF,TGCAGTGCTACGGAGAGGGGAGAGACCCAGTACTTC
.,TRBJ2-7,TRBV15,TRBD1,CATSRDRGTAYEQYF,TGTGCCACCAGCAGAGATAGGGGGACAGCCTACGAGCAGTACTTC
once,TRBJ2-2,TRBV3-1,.,CASSRTDLGGELFF,TGTGCCAGCAGCCGTACGGACCTGGGAGGGGAGCTGTTTTTT
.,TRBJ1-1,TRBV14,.,CASRRQGSVGGAFF,TGTGCCAGCAGAAGGCAGGGGTCAGTAGGAGGAGCTTTCTTT
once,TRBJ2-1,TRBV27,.,CASSTYRDRDEQFF,TGTGCCAGCAGTACCTACAGGGATCGCGATGAGCAGTTCTTC
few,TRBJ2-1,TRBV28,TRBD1,CASSLRGRGRVGEQFF,TGTGCCAGCAGTTTGAGAGGCAGGGGGCGAGTTGGCGAGCAGTTCTTC
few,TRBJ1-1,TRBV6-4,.,CASSEYLGMNTEAFF,TGTGCCAGCAGTGAATATTTAGGAATGAACACTGAAGCTTTCTTT
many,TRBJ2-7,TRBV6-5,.,CASSYTVGSEQYF,TGTGCCAGCAGTTACACGGTTGGGAGCGAGCAGTACTTC
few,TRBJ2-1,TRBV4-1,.,CASSQATTYNEQFF,TGCGCCAGCAGCCAAGCTACTACCTACAATGAGCAGTTCTTC
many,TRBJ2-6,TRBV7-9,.,CASSSRDIPGANVLTF,TGTGCCAGCAGCTCCCGGGACATACCCGGGGCCAACGTCCTGACTTTC
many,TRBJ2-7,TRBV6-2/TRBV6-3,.,CASGGRGSNYEQYF,TGTGCCAGCGGGGGAAGAGGATCCAACTACGAGCAGTACTTC
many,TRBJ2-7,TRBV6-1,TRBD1,CASSTNRDRWTYEQYF,TGTGCCAGCAGCACGAACCGGGACAGGTGGACCTACGAGCAGTACTTC
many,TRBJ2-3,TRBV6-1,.,CASRQSGSRDTQYF,TGTGCCAGCAGGCAATCAGGGTCCCGAGATACGCAGTATTTT
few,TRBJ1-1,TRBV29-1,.,CSVEDLGVNTEAFF,TGCAGCGTTGAAGATTTAGGGGTGAACACTGAAGCTTTCTTT
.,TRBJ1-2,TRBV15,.,CATSPWETGLRANYGYTF,TGTGCCACCAGCCCCTGGGAGACAGGACTAAGAGCTAACTATGGCTACACCTTC
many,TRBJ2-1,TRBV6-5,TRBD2,CASSSASGGYNEQFF,TGTGCCAGCAGTTCGGCTAGCGGGGGGTACAATGAGCAGTTCTTC
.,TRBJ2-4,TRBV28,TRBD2,CASTSPGGLAKNIQYF,TGTGCCAGCACATCCCCGGGGGGACTAGCCAAAAACATTCAGTACTTC
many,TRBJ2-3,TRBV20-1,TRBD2,CSASDLAATDTQYF,TGCAGTGCTAGTGACCTAGCGGCCACAGATACGCAGTATTTT
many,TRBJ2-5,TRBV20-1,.,CSAKTSGETQYF,TGCAGTGCTAAGACTAGTGGAGAGACCCAGTACTTC
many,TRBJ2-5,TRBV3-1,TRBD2,CASSLLGLAGTKQTQYF,TGTGCCAGCAGCCTCCTGGGACTAGCGGGGACCAAACAGACCCAGTACTTC
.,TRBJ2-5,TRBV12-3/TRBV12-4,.,CASSGLRDRETQYF,TGTGCCAGCAGTGGCCTCAGGGATCGGGAGACCCAGTACTTC
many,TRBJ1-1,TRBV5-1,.,CASSYYSRPNTEAFF,TGCGCCAGCAGCTATTACAGCCGACCGAACACTGAAGCTTTCTTT
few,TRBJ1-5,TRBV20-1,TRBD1,CSARGTGGNQPQHF,TGCAGTGCTAGGGGGACAGGTGGCAATCAGCCCCAGCATTTT
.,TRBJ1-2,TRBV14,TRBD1,CASSQPGQGYGYTF,TGTGCCAGCAGCCAACCGGGACAGGGGTATGGCTACACCTTC
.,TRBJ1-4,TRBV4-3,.,CASSQDPGVTNEKLFF,TGCGCCAGCAGCCAAGATCCCGGGGTTACTAATGAAAAACTGTTTTTT
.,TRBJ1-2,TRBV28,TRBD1,CASSFPGTGATPNYGYTF,TGTGCCAGCAGTTTTCCCGGGACAGGGGCGACTCCTAACTATGGCTACACCTTC
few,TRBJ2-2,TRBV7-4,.,CASSIKMARFLAGELFF,TGTGCCAGCAGCATCAAAATGGCGAGGTTTCTTGCCGGGGAGCTGTTTTTT
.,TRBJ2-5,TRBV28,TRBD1,CASSPRQGMETQYF,TGTGCCAGCAGTCCCCGACAGGGAATGGAGACCCAGTACTTC
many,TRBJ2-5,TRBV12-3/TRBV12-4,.,CASSLRTDQETQYF,TGTGCCAGCAGTTTACGGACAGACCAAGAGACCCAGTACTTC
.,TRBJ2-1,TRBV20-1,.,CSGPMRDYNEQFF,TGCAGTGGACCGATGAGGGATTACAATGAGCAGTTCTTC
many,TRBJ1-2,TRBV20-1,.,CSARKTSVANYGYTF,TGCAGTGCTAGGAAGACCTCCGTAGCTAACTATGGCTACACCTTC
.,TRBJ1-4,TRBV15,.,CATSRNPGRANEKLFF,TGTGCCACCAGCAGAAATCCGGGACGAGCTAATGAAAAACTGTTTTTT
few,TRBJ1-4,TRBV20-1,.,CSARSGLSEKLFF,TGCAGTGCTAGGTCAGGACTTAGTGAAAAACTGTTTTTT
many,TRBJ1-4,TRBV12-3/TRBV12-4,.,CASSPPGLLKLFF,TGTGCCAGCAGTCCACCCGGCCTTCTAAAACTGTTTTTT
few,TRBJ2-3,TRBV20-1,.,CSARATPGPSTDTQYF,TGCAGTGCTAGAGCTACACCGGGACCCAGCACAGATACGCAGTATTTT
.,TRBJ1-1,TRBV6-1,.,CASSPSGSGVVEAFF,TGTGCCAGCAGTCCGTCCGGTTCAGGGGTAGTTGAAGCTTTCTTT
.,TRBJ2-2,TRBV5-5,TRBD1,CASSTGQGAPKAGELFF,TGTGCCAGCAGCACAGGACAGGGGGCGCCGAAGGCCGGGGAGCTGTTTTTT
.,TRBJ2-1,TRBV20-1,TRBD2,CSAKSSGGDGFDEQFF,TGCAGTGCTAAGTCTAGCGGGGGGGACGGGTTCGATGAGCAGTTCTTC
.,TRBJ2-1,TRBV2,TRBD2,CASRKGVAGTAYNEQFF,TGTGCCAGCAGAAAAGGGGTAGCGGGGACCGCATACAATGAGCAGTTCTTC
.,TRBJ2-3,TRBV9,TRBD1,CASSPRTGGSDTQYF,TGTGCCAGCAGCCCGAGGACAGGGGGCTCAGATACGCAGTATTTT
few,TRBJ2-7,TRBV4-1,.,CASSQDWESYEQYF,TGCGCCAGCAGCCAAGATTGGGAATCCTACGAGCAGTACTTC
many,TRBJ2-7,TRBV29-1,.,CSVEETATYEQYF,TGCAGCGTCGAAGAGACAGCCACCTACGAGCAGTACTTC
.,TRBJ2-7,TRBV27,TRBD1,CASSSGQGIPYEQYF,TGTGCCAGCAGTTCCGGACAGGGAATCCCCTACGAGCAGTACTTC
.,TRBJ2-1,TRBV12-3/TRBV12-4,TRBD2,CASSLELANEQFF,TGTGCCAGCAGTTTAGAACTAGCGAATGAGCAGTTCTTC
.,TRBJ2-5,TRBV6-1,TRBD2,CASSRLAGGPSETQYF,TGTGCCAGCAGCCGACTAGCGGGGGGCCCTTCGGAGACCCAGTACTTC
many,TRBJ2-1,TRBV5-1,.,CASSSHYGVLVDEQFF,TGCGCCAGCAGCTCCCACTACGGCGTACTCGTCGATGAGCAGTTCTTC